These 15 T cell receptor beta chains were all obtained from the same sample, sequenced in a study of cytomegalovirus exposure and HLA in healthy donors. Amplification used 60 Vbeta primers and 13 Jbeta primers. Repertoires were generated with immunoSEQ multiplex PCR, while TCRdb's copy carries only in-frame clones and drops some. The data show some 200,000 clones, roughly 73% seen once. The sample consisted of PBMCs. The receptors derive from a woman in her 30s in good health and CMV-seronegative.

This chain connects TRBV5-4 to TRBJ1-3, with D possibly being TRBD1 (5 bases). The V and J ends lost 6 bases and 4 bases respectively, with 14 bases between them. Germline lookup yields CDR1 SGHNT and CDR2 YYREEE (reference sequence). This CDR3 is built from 14 residues. The CDR3: CASNTDPGGNTIYF. The DNA for the CDR3 is TGTGCCAGCAACACCGACCCAGGGGGAAACACCATATATTTT. The entire variable domain, with the rest obtained from reference TRBV5-4 and TRBJ1-3, is as follows: ETGVTQSPTHLIKTRGQQVTLRCSSQSGHNTVSWYQQALGQGPQFIFQYYREEENGRGNFPPRFSGLQFPNYSSELNVNALELDDSALYLCASNTDPGGNTIYFGEGSWLTVV.

This sequence joins TRBV30 and TRBJ2-4, with D perhaps TRBD1 (6 bases). The CDR3 consists of 17 residues. V was pared by 2 bases and J by 3 bases, with 20 bases between. The germline CDR1 and CDR2 sequences are GTSNPN and SVGIG (reference sequence). The CDR3, as DNA: TGTGCCTGGAGTAGGGTTGTCGTCGGGACATACAAAAACATTCAGTACTTC. Translating it yields CAWSRVVVGTYKNIQYF.

The chain carries TRBV7-8 and TRBJ2-2; 8 bases fit TRBD2. CDR1 is SGHVS and CDR2 is FQNEAQ in the germline V gene. V was clipped by 5 bases and J by 1 base; unmatched bases: 9. The CDR3 is made up of 17 amino acids. CDR3 in amino acids: CASSRWGLAGNTGELFF. For the CDR3, the DNA is TGTGCCAGCAGCCGGTGGGGCCTAGCGGGGAACACCGGGGAGCTGTTTTTT.

The genes are TRBV4-2 and TRBJ2-5, with TRBD2 matching over 7 bases. The DNA end favors TRBJ2-7, so the J call may be wrong. Germline V CDR1 and CDR2: LGHNA, YNFKEQ. The CDR3 is 15 residues long. The CDR3 coding sequence is TGTGCCAGCAGCCAAGCGGGGACTAACGCCTACGAGCAGTACTTC. It is translated as CASSQAGTNAYEQYF.

Only a few counts were recorded for this clone. The V call is TRBV10-3, the J call TRBJ2-2; 9 bases align to TRBD2. Germline V gives CDR1 ENHRY, CDR2 SYGVKD. The CDR3 is 19 amino acids. Losses at the gene ends were 3 bases for V and 5 bases for J; bases not matched to a gene: 16. The chain's CDR3 is CAISEGPAVGSGSTGELFF. CDR3 in DNA: TGTGCCATCAGTGAAGGCCCCGCCGTGGGTAGCGGGAGTACCGGGGAGCTGTTTTTT.

V usage is TRBV5-1 and J usage is TRBJ2-7; D may be TRBD1 (6 bases). Germline CDR1 and CDR2: SGHRS and YFSETQ. Trimming took off 3 bases at V and 0 bases at J, with 13 bases between the two ends. This CDR3 is built from 15 residues. Here the CDR3 DNA reads TGCGCCAGCAGCTCAGAGACAGGACCCTCCTACGAGCAGTACTTC. Protein product: CASSSETGPSYEQYF.

The V gene is TRBV27, the J gene TRBJ2-3, with 15 bases matching TRBD2. The J segment lost 5 bases and the V segment lost 5 bases, leaving 8 bases of the junction unmatched. Germline-derived CDR1 and CDR2 are MNHEY and SMNVEV (reference sequence). The CDR3 is 17 amino acids. DNA of the CDR3: TGTGCCAGCAGTCTGGGACTAGCGGGGGGTCGTGAAGATACGCAGTATTTT. Protein sequence: CASSLGLAGGREDTQYF.

The chain has TRBV7-3 and TRBJ2-7, with D possibly matching TRBD2 (6 bases). The germline CDR1 and CDR2 sequences are SGHTA and FQGTGA. The CDR3 is made up of 16 amino acids. The V end was cut by 0 bases, the J end by 0 bases, with 12 bases between. CDR3 sequence: CASSLTPGESSYEQYF. CDR3 in DNA: TGTGCCAGCAGCTTAACACCGGGGGAGAGCTCCTACGAGCAGTACTTC.

The chain has TRBV9 and TRBJ1-3; TRBD1 agrees at 7 bases. This CDR3 is built from 16 residues. CDR1 is SGDLS and CDR2 is YYNGEE in the germline V gene. Trimming removed 3 bases from V and 0 bases from J; junction bases left unmatched: 6. CDR3 sequence reads: CASSGRDSFSGNTIYF. CDR3 nucleotide sequence: TGTGCCAGCAGCGGGCGGGACAGCTTCTCTGGAAACACCATATATTTT.

V usage is TRBV9 and J usage is TRBJ1-4, with 10 bases matching TRBD1. Germline CDR1 and CDR2: SGDLS and YYNGEE. V dropped 0 bases and J dropped 6; count of bases not matched to a gene: 5. The CDR3 is made up of 16 amino acids. The CDR3 DNA follows: TGTGCCAGCAGCGTAGCTACGGGACAGGGGTATGAAAAACTGTTTTTT. This sequence encodes CASSVATGQGYEKLFF.

This chain joins TRBV29-1 and TRBJ2-2, with 10 bases lining up with TRBD2. From germline, CDR1 is SQVTM and CDR2 ANQGSEA. The trim removed 1 base at V and 2 bases at J, leaving 1 base unmatched. The CDR3 covers 15 residues. CDR3 DNA: TGCAGCGTTGAAGGGACTAGCGGAAACACCGGGGAGCTGTTTTTT. This translates into CSVEGTSGNTGELFF.

The V and J genes are TRBV5-1 and TRBJ1-1, with 10 bases fitting TRBD1. The length of the CDR3 is 14 residues. Germline CDR1 and CDR2: SGHRS and YFSETQ. V lost 4 bases and J lost 3; bases outside the gene matches: 3. The chain's CDR3 is CASSAGTGDTEAFF. The CDR3 DNA reads as TGCGCCAGCAGCGCCGGGACAGGGGACACTGAAGCTTTCTTT.

The chain recombines TRBV4-1 with TRBJ1-2; tentatively, D is TRBD1 (6 bases). Germline CDR1 reads MGHRA; CDR2 reads YSYEKL. The CDR3 covers 14 residues. V was trimmed by 2 bases and J by 7 bases, leaving 14 bases between them. For the CDR3, the DNA is TGCGCCAGCAGCCAAACTACGGGGGGCGTTGGCTACACCTTC. Translating gives CASSQTTGGVGYTF.

This clone has just a few counts. The chain joins TRBV19 to TRBJ2-1; 9 bases match TRBD2. Germline CDR1 is LNHDA and CDR2 is SQIVND (reference sequence). The CDR3 loop spans 15 amino acids. V lost 5 bases to trimming and J lost 4 bases; unmatched junction nucleotides: 6. This chain's CDR3 is CASSPRTSEYNEQFF. In nucleotides, the CDR3 is TGTGCCAGTAGTCCGCGGACTAGCGAGTACAATGAGCAGTTCTTC. Full variable domain (rest looked up from reference TRBV19 and TRBJ2-1): DGGITQSPKYLFRKEGQNVTLSCEQNLNHDAMYWYRQDPGQGLRLIYYSQIVNDFQKGDIAEGYSVSREKKESFPLTVTSAQKNPTAFYLCASSPRTSEYNEQFFGPGTRLTVL.

Regarding this clone: This CDR3 is also generated by other DNA sequences in the sample. V is TRBV9 and J is TRBJ1-1, with unresolved D. The CDR3 is 14 amino acids. Germline V gene data show CDR1 as SGDLS and CDR2 as YYNGEE. Trimming removed 0 bases from V and 3 bases from J, with 9 bases in between. The CDR3 protein is CASSVGPTDTEAFF. Here the CDR3 DNA reads TGTGCCAGCAGCGTAGGTCCCACGGACACTGAAGCTTTCTTT. Full variable domain (remainder filled in from reference TRBV9 and TRBJ1-1): DSGVTQTPKHLITATGQRVTLRCSPRSGDLSVYWYQQSLDQGLQFLIQYYNGEERAKGNILERFSAQQFPDLHSELNLSSLELGDSALYFCASSVGPTDTEAFFGQGTRLTVV.